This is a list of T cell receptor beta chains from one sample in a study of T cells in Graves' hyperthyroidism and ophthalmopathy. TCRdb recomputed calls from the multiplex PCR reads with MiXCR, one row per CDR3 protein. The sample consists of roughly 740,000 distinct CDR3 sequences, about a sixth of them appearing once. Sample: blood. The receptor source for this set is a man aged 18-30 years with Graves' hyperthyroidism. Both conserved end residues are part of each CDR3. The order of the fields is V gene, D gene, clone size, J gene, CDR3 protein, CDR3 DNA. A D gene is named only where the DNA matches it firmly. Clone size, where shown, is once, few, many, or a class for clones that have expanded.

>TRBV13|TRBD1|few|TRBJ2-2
CASSPMTGPNTGELFF
TGTGCCAGCAGCCCCATGACAGGGCCGAACACCGGGGAGCTGTTTTTT
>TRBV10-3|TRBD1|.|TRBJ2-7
CATRDSDPSYEQYF
TGTGCCACCCGGGACAGCGATCCCTCCTACGAGCAGTACTTC
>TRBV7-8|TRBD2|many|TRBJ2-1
CASSHKPGLAGENEQFF
TGTGCCAGCAGCCATAAGCCGGGACTAGCGGGAGAGAATGAGCAGTTCTTC
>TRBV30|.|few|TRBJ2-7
CASSIQAGSSYEQYF
TGTGCCAGTAGTATACAGGCGGGAAGCTCCTACGAGCAGTACTTC
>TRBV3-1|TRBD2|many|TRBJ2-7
CASSQGLADSYEQYF
TGTGCCAGCAGCCAAGGCCTAGCGGACTCCTACGAGCAGTACTTC
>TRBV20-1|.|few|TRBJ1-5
CSANDGSNQPQHF
TGCAGTGCTAATGACGGTAGCAATCAGCCCCAGCATTTT
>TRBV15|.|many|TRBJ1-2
CATSRVPNYGYTF
TGTGCCACCAGCAGAGTCCCCAACTATGGCTACACCTTC
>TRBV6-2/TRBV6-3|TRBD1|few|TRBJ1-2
CASSPPTGVGYTF
TGTGCCAGCAGTCCCCCTACAGGGGTCGGCTACACCTTC
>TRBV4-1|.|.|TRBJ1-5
CASSRDSSLSNQPQHF
TGCGCCAGCAGCCGCGACAGCTCCCTTAGCAATCAGCCCCAGCATTTT
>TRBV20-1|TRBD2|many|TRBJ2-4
CSASPGGPRNIQYF
TGCAGTGCTAGCCCGGGAGGTCCCAGAAACATTCAGTACTTC
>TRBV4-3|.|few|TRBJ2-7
CASSQGIGSPGHEQYF
TGCGCCAGCAGCCAAGGTATCGGGTCCCCCGGGCACGAGCAGTACTTC
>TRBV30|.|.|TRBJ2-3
CAWTGGFLAGGTDTQYF
TGTGCCTGGACAGGGGGCTTTCTAGCGGGCGGTACAGATACGCAGTATTTT
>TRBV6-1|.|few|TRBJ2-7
CASRPNGGGGYEQYF
TGTGCCAGCAGACCCAACGGAGGGGGAGGGTACGAGCAGTACTTC
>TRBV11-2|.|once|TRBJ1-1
CASSLILWGVNTEAFF
TGTGCCAGCAGCTTAATACTGTGGGGGGTAAACACTGAAGCTTTCTTT
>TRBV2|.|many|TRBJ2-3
CASSEERDTQYF
TGTGCCAGCAGTGAAGAAAGAGATACGCAGTATTTT
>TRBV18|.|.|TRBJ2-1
CASSPGILNEQFF
TGTGCCAGCTCACCTGGTATATTAAATGAGCAGTTCTTC
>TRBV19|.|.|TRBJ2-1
CASSGSGNNEQFF
TGTGCCAGTAGCGGGTCGGGAAACAATGAGCAGTTCTTC
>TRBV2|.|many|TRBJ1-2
CASGIGGRGYGYTF
TGTGCCAGCGGGATTGGGGGGCGCGGCTATGGCTACACCTTC
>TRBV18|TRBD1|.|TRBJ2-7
CASSPGQGWSDEQYF
TGTGCCAGCTCACCTGGACAGGGGTGGAGCGACGAGCAGTACTTC
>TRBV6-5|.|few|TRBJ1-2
CASSYSKKGGHQWTF
TGTGCCAGCAGTTACTCGAAGAAAGGCGGGCATCAGTGGACCTTC
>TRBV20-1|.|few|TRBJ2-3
CSALSLGLFPSTDTQYF
TGCAGTGCCCTCTCCCTGGGGCTGTTCCCTAGCACAGATACGCAGTATTTT
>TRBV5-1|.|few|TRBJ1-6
CASSLEGRGGSPLHF
TGCGCCAGCAGCTTGGAGGGCAGGGGAGGTTCACCCCTCCACTTT